The 10 T cell receptor beta chains reported below all come from one sample, sequenced in a study of CD8 T cells in Susac syndrome. Reverse transcription used roughly 0.45 to 1 ug RNA and random hexamers. TCRdb used MiXCR to reprocess the immunoSEQ multiplex PCR reads, holding one entry per CDR3 protein. Among approximately 70,000 distinct CDR3 sequences listed, just under 95% were seen once. Specimen: CD8+ T cells from PBMCs. The origin of the receptors is a human donor in good health.

The rearrangement joins TRBV27 to TRBJ2-7, with 7 bases identical to TRBD2. This CDR3 comprises 18 residues. V lost 1 base to trimming and J lost 5 bases; unmatched junction nucleotides: 17. Germline V gives CDR1 MNHEY, CDR2 SMNVEV (reference sequence). The CDR3 here is CASSLYPPGEGTGHEQYF. The CDR3 DNA is TGTGCCAGCAGTTTATATCCCCCGGGGGAGGGGACGGGCCACGAGCAGTACTTC.

The chain couples TRBV19 to TRBJ2-7, with 9 nucleotides matching TRBD1. With V trimmed by 5 bases and J by 2 bases, 7 bases remained unmatched. This CDR3 comprises 15 residues. Germline V gives CDR1 LNHDA, CDR2 SQIVND (reference sequence). The CDR3 DNA reads TGTGCCAGTAGTCCAGGGACAGGGAGTGCCTACGAGCAGTACTTC. The encoded protein is CASSPGTGSAYEQYF. The variable domain in full, with the rest retrieved from reference TRBV19 and TRBJ2-7, is DGGITQSPKYLFRKEGQNVTLSCEQNLNHDAMYWYRQDPGQGLRLIYYSQIVNDFQKGDIAEGYSVSREKKESFPLTVTSAQKNPTAFYLCASSPGTGSAYEQYFGPGTRLTVT.

This chain uses TRBV5-6 with TRBJ1-1; D ambiguous. The CDR3 is 16 amino acids. Germline loops: CDR1 SGHDT, CDR2 YYEEEE. V was trimmed by 2 bases and J by 1 base, leaving 15 bases between them. CDR3 in amino acids: CASSFGPPSKNTEAFF. In DNA form, the CDR3 reads TGTGCCAGCAGCTTCGGGCCGCCAAGTAAGAACACTGAAGCTTTCTTT.

This chain links TRBV12-3 or TRBV12-4 with TRBJ1-5; 7 positions match TRBD1. CDR3 length: 12 amino acids. Unmatched junction bases numbered 1, after V lost 4 bases and J lost 7 bases. Here the CDR3 DNA reads TGTGCCAGCAGTTCGGACAGGCAGCCCCAGCATTTT. Residues: CASSSDRQPQHF.

The chain employs TRBV6-6 and TRBJ2-5; D possibly corresponds to TRBD1 (6 bases). The CDR3 consists of 14 residues. V lost 6 bases and J 2 bases, leaving 13 bases between the germline ends. In germline, CDR1 is MNHNY, CDR2 SVGAGI (reference sequence). This CDR3 is CASSSNRAQETQYF. For the CDR3, the DNA is TGTGCCAGCAGCTCCAACAGGGCGCAAGAGACCCAGTACTTC.

The rearrangement uses TRBV5-5 and TRBJ1-1; perhaps TRBD1 as D (6 bases). V was shortened by 6 bases and J by 1 base, with 16 bases between the two germline ends. Germline assignment: CDR1 SGHKS and CDR2 YYEKEE (reference sequence). The CDR3 runs to 15 residues. CDR3 protein: CASILTGTSNTEAFF. The CDR3 DNA is TGTGCCAGCATCCTTACCGGGACATCGAACACTGAAGCTTTCTTT.

The CDR3 sequence is CAWAPGVFTEAFF. CDR3 DNA: TGTGCCTGGGCACCGGGAGTTTTCACTGAAGCTTTCTTT. J is TRBJ1-1 and V is TRBV30; D ambiguous. Germline values: CDR1 GTSNPN, CDR2 SVGIG (reference sequence). V was trimmed by 5 bases and J by 4 bases, leaving 14 bases between them. The CDR3 is made up of 13 amino acids.

The rearrangement links TRBV7-9 to TRBJ2-1; D gene unclear. The germline V gene encodes CDR1 SEHNR and CDR2 FQNEAQ (reference sequence). V lost 1 base and J 7 bases, leaving 8 bases between the germline ends. There are 13 residues in the CDR3. The CDR3 nucleotides read TGTGCCAGCAGCTTAGTAAACTGGAATGAGCAGTTCTTC. It encodes CASSLVNWNEQFF.

This clonotype was detected only once. The chain uses TRBV6-2 or TRBV6-3 and TRBJ2-1, with 8 nucleotides matching TRBD2. With 0 bases clipped from V and 6 bases from J, the junction kept 7 bases outside the gene matches. The CDR3 consists of 16 residues. The germline V gene encodes CDR1 MNHEY and CDR2 SVGEGT. As DNA, the CDR3 is TGTGCCAGCAGTTACTCGACGGGGGGGGGAACCAATGAGCAGTTCTTC. Encoded protein: CASSYSTGGGTNEQFF.

The rearrangement uses TRBV4-1 and TRBJ2-6; D call uncertain. The germline gives CDR1 MGHRA, CDR2 YSYEKL. There are 15 residues in the CDR3. Trimming removed 1 base from V and 0 bases from J, with 4 bases in between. CDR3 sequence: CASSQGSSGANVLTF. CDR3 DNA: TGCGCCAGCAGCCAAGGCAGCTCTGGGGCCAACGTCCTGACTTTC.